This TCR beta chain was captured in a study of OX40 agonist ivuxolimab in advanced cancers. About the study: The study gave patients intravenous ivuxolimab at 0.01 to 10 mg/kg every 2 weeks.

Turning to this clone: Its antigen is not known.

Study-level results: At 0.1 to 3.0 mg/kg and by week 6, clonal expansion occurred in CD4+ and CD8+ blood T cells. Expanded clones were, on average, more numerous among CD8+ T cells than CD4+.

After removal of 2 bases from V and 4 bases from J, the junction contained 2 bases not matched to a gene. The CDR3 loop spans 15 amino acids. Germline CDR1 SGHKS, CDR2 YYEKEE (reference sequence). Some clones are missing from TCRdb's copy, which holds only in-frame ones; the method was immunoSEQ multiplex PCR. The profile covers 24,000 or so clones, with more than 80% appearing a single time and over 15% taken by the ten largest. Sequenced here: CD4+ or CD8+ T cells sorted from blood, sampled in a trial of the OX40 agonist ivuxolimab. The chain couples TRBV5-5 to TRBJ2-2; 10 bases are shared with TRBD1. The TCR sequence derives from an adult with an advanced solid tumor such as melanoma, head and neck, liver or kidney cancer. The CDR3: CASSFGTGVTGELFF. In nucleotides, the CDR3 is TGTGCCAGCAGCTTTGGGACAGGGGTCACCGGGGAGCTGTTTTTT. Full variable domain (outside the CDR3, taken from reference TRBV5-5 and TRBJ2-2): DAGVTQSPTHLIKTRGQQVTLRCSPISGHKSVSWYQQVLGQGPQFIFQYYEKEERGRGNFPDRFSARQFPNYSSELNVNALLLGDSALYLCASSFGTGVTGELFFGEGSRLTVL.